There are many counts of the clone carrying this TCR beta chain. The entry originates in a study of CD8 T cells in ankylosing spondylitis. Germline V gene data show CDR1 as DFQATT and CDR2 as SNEGSKA (reference sequence). The CDR3 contains 13 residues. Trimming removed 1 base at V and 8 bases at J, with 12 bases between. TCRdb called the 5' RACE reads again in MiXCR, with one record for every CDR3 protein. This sample has about 130,000 distinct CDR3 sequences, with over 6.5% found just once. The TCR comes from a male donor with ankylosing spondylitis or in good health (not recorded which). The sequenced sample consisted of blood, either unsorted or a sorted T cell fraction (not recorded which). This chain joins TRBV20-1 and TRBJ2-1; D might be TRBD1 or TRBD2, each matching 5 bases. The CDR3 protein is CSARGRRDDEQFF. Written as DNA, the CDR3 is TGCAGTGCTAGAGGTCGCAGGGACGATGAGCAGTTCTTC.